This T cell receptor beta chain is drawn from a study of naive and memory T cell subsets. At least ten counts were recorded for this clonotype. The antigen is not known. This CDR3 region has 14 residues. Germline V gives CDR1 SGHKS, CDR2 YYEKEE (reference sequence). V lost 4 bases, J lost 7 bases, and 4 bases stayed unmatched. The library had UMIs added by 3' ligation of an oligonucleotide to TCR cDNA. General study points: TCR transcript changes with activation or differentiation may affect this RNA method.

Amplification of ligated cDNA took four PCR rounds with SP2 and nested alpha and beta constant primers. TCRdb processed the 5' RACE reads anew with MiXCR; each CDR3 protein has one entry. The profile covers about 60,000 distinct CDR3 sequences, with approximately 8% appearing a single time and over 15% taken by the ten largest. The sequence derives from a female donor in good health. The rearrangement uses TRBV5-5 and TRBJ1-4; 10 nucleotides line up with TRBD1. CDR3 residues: CASSRGQGLEKLFF. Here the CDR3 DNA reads TGTGCCAGCAGCAGGGGACAGGGGCTTGAAAAACTGTTTTTT.